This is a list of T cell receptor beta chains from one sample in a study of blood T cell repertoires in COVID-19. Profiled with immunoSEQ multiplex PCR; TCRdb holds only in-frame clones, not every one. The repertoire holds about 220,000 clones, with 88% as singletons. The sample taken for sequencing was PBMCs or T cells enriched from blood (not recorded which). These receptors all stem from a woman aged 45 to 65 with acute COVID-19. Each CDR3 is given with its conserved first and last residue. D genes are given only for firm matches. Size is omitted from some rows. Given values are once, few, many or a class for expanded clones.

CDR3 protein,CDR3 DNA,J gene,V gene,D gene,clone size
CATSDLQRDYNEQFF,TGTGCCACCAGTGATTTGCAGCGGGATTACAATGAGCAGTTCTTC,TRBJ2-1,TRBV24-1,TRBD2,.
CASLVEASTEAFF,TGTGCCAGCCTAGTTGAAGCGAGCACTGAAGCTTTCTTT,TRBJ1-1,TRBV28,.,.
CASSLLGLAGEQYF,TGTGCCAGCAGCTTGTTGGGACTAGCGGGGGAGCAGTACTTC,TRBJ2-7,TRBV5-6,TRBD2,.
CASSPPEGARTDTQYF,TGTGCCAGCTCACCACCTGAGGGGGCGCGAACAGATACGCAGTATTTT,TRBJ2-3,TRBV18,TRBD1,once
CASSQFGADSNEKLFF,TGTGCCAGCAGCCAATTTGGGGCCGATAGTAATGAAAAACTGTTTTTT,TRBJ1-4,TRBV3-1/TRBV3-2,.,.
CASRNSGGNTIYF,TGTGCCAGCAGAAACAGTGGCGGAAACACCATATATTTT,TRBJ1-3,TRBV28,.,.
CASSLVGTSGIDEQFF,TGCGCCAGCAGCCTTGTCGGGACTAGCGGGATAGATGAGCAGTTCTTC,TRBJ2-1,TRBV4-1,TRBD2,.
CASSLLGRVGQPQHF,TGTGCCAGCAGTTTATTAGGCAGGGTTGGTCAGCCCCAGCATTTT,TRBJ1-5,TRBV27,.,.
CASSYSRLAALETQYF,TGTGCCAGCAGTTACTCGAGACTAGCGGCTCTGGAGACCCAGTACTTC,TRBJ2-5,TRBV6-6,TRBD2,.
CASSPDLGSTSSYGYTF,TGTGCCAGCAGTCCCGATTTGGGGAGTACATCCAGCTATGGCTACACCTTC,TRBJ1-2,TRBV6-2/TRBV6-3,.,.
CASRGTGNNEQFF,TGTGCCAGCAGGGGGACAGGTAACAATGAGCAGTTCTTC,TRBJ2-1,TRBV6-5,TRBD1,.
CATRVSNEQFF,TGTGCCACCCGGGTTAGCAATGAGCAGTTCTTC,TRBJ2-1,TRBV2,.,once
CASSQGLAGVNEQFF,TGTGCCAGCAGCCAGGGACTAGCGGGAGTCAATGAGCAGTTCTTC,TRBJ2-1,TRBV7-9,TRBD2,.
CASSRGHNPVSDTQYF,TGTGCCAGCTCACGAGGACACAACCCGGTCTCAGATACGCAGTATTTT,TRBJ2-3,TRBV18,.,.
CASSIREEWRYSNQPQHF,TGTGCCAGTAGTATCAGGGAGGAGTGGCGATATAGCAATCAGCCCCAGCATTTT,TRBJ1-5,TRBV19,.,.
CASRGQGPYEQYF,TGTGCCAGTAGAGGGCAGGGCCCCTACGAGCAGTACTTC,TRBJ2-7,TRBV19,.,.
CATSRDPGGGYGYTF,TGTGCCACCAGCAGAGATCCGGGGGGAGGCTATGGCTACACCTTC,TRBJ1-2,TRBV15,.,once
CASSYRQGMNTEAFF,TGTGCCAGCAGCTACCGACAGGGCATGAACACTGAAGCTTTCTTT,TRBJ1-1,TRBV14,TRBD1,.
CASSYGFPYEQYF,TGTGCCAGCAGCTATGGTTTCCCCTACGAGCAGTACTTC,TRBJ2-7,TRBV28,.,.
CATSRDPGPGNTIYF,TGTGCCACCAGCAGAGATCCAGGCCCGGGAAACACCATATATTTT,TRBJ1-3,TRBV15,.,.
CASRWTGDSVEAFF,TGTGCCAGCAGGTGGACAGGAGACTCTGTTGAAGCTTTCTTT,TRBJ1-1,TRBV2,TRBD1,once
CATSSTGGASYNEQFF,TGTGCCACCAGCAGCACAGGGGGCGCGTCGTACAATGAGCAGTTCTTC,TRBJ2-1,TRBV15,TRBD1,once
CASSQTSGTGEQFF,TGTGCCAGCAGCCAGACTAGCGGGACGGGTGAGCAGTTCTTC,TRBJ2-1,TRBV7-2,TRBD2,.
CASSLAGGSTDTQYF,TGCGCCAGCAGCTTGGCGGGAGGGAGCACAGATACGCAGTATTTT,TRBJ2-3,TRBV5-1,TRBD2,.
CASSSPGLIATQYF,TGTGCCAGCAGCTCACCGGGACTCATTGCGACCCAGTACTTC,TRBJ2-5,TRBV7-2,.,.
CATSRNQGLRGQETQYF,TGTGCCACCAGCAGAAATCAGGGACTACGGGGCCAAGAGACCCAGTACTTC,TRBJ2-5,TRBV15,TRBD2,once
CASSLEGRREKLFF,TGTGCCAGCAGTTTAGAAGGGCGGAGGGAAAAACTGTTTTTT,TRBJ1-4,TRBV28,.,few
CASSDPGTKKQYF,TGTGCCAGCAGTGATCCCGGGACTAAAAAGCAGTACTTC,TRBJ2-7,TRBV6-1,TRBD2,few
CASSSSPSGRGHEQYF,TGTGCCAGCAGTTCCTCTCCTAGCGGGAGAGGCCACGAGCAGTACTTC,TRBJ2-7,TRBV11-1,TRBD2,.
CASTLLLGAGDTQYF,TGCGCCAGCACCTTGTTGTTGGGAGCGGGCGATACGCAGTATTTT,TRBJ2-3,TRBV5-1,.,.
CASSHTDRGKFSDGYTF,TGTGCCAGCAGCCATACGGACAGGGGGAAGTTCAGTGATGGCTACACCTTC,TRBJ1-2,TRBV7-8,TRBD1,.
CASSSLLAGEPTGSLAGELFF,TGTGCCAGCAGTTCACTTTTAGCGGGAGAACCCACGGGGTCCCTCGCCGGGGAGCTGTTTTTT,TRBJ2-2,TRBV11-2,TRBD2,.
CASSRPGQGVTEAFF,TGTGCCAGCAGTCGACCGGGACAGGGGGTCACTGAAGCTTTCTTT,TRBJ1-1,TRBV6-5,TRBD1,.
CASSFGPRLAGGEQFF,TGTGCCAGCAGCTTTGGACCGCGACTAGCGGGAGGTGAGCAGTTCTTC,TRBJ2-1,TRBV7-3,TRBD2,.
CASSLNQGYTEAFF,TGTGCCAGCAGCCTCAATCAGGGATACACTGAAGCTTTCTTT,TRBJ1-1,TRBV7-8,.,once
CATSSGRGFTRTGELFF,TGTGCCACCAGCAGTGGGAGGGGCTTCACAAGAACCGGGGAGCTGTTTTTT,TRBJ2-2,TRBV15,TRBD2,.
CASSPTGADTGELFF,TGTGCCAGCAGCCCCACAGGGGCGGACACCGGGGAGCTGTTTTTT,TRBJ2-2,TRBV3-1/TRBV3-2,TRBD1,.
CASSPGPGQLRYGYTF,TGCGCCAGCAGCCCCGGACCGGGACAACTACGCTATGGCTACACCTTC,TRBJ1-2,TRBV5-1,.,.
CASSSQGSEAFF,TGTGCCAGCAGTTCACAGGGGTCTGAAGCTTTCTTT,TRBJ1-1,TRBV28,TRBD1,.
CASTAQRYYGYTF,TGTGCCAGCACCGCACAGAGATACTATGGCTACACCTTC,TRBJ1-2,TRBV28,.,.
CASSPGDPSLEQYF,TGTGCCAGCAGTCCAGGGGACCCATCTCTCGAGCAGTACTTC,TRBJ2-7,TRBV9,.,.
CASSLGGQTSGNTIYF,TGCGCCAGCAGCTTGGGAGGACAGACCTCTGGAAACACCATATATTTT,TRBJ1-3,TRBV5-1,.,.
CASRLRDRGSPLHF,TGTGCCAGTAGACTGAGGGACAGGGGATCACCCCTCCACTTT,TRBJ1-6,TRBV19,TRBD1,.
CASSQLREGGNSPLHF,TGTGCCAGCAGCCAATTAAGGGAAGGGGGAAATTCACCCCTCCACTTT,TRBJ1-6,TRBV3-1/TRBV3-2,.,medium-sized
CASSFSSGQGVSYEQYF,TGTGCCAGCAGCTTCTCCTCCGGACAGGGTGTCTCCTACGAGCAGTACTTC,TRBJ2-7,TRBV7-8,TRBD1,.
CASSLDRLASTGELFF,TGTGCCAGCAGCTTAGATCGGCTAGCGTCTACCGGGGAGCTGTTTTTT,TRBJ2-2,TRBV11-2,.,.
CASSRLLAGGLEQFF,TGTGCCAGCAGCCGCCTACTAGCGGGAGGGCTTGAGCAGTTCTTC,TRBJ2-1,TRBV14,TRBD2,.
CASSGEFEAFF,TGTGCCAGCAGCGGAGAGTTTGAAGCTTTCTTT,TRBJ1-1,TRBV12-3/TRBV12-4,.,.
CASRTRTAQETQYF,TGTGCCAGCAGAACTCGGACAGCCCAAGAGACCCAGTACTTC,TRBJ2-5,TRBV6-5,.,once
CAISGRQDEKLFF,TGTGCCATCAGTGGTCGACAGGATGAAAAACTGTTTTTT,TRBJ1-4,TRBV10-3,.,.
CASRQGQGLVGELFF,TGCGCCAGCAGGCAGGGACAGGGATTAGTCGGGGAGCTGTTTTTT,TRBJ2-2,TRBV5-1,TRBD1,once
CAWSVPGGVEQFF,TGTGCCTGGAGTGTCCCCGGCGGGGTTGAGCAGTTCTTC,TRBJ2-1,TRBV30,.,.
CASSYDTGGNYEQYF,TGTGCCAGCAGTTACGATACAGGGGGCAACTACGAGCAGTACTTC,TRBJ2-7,TRBV6-5,TRBD1,few
CASRRGGSSYNEQFF,TGTGCCAGCAGGAGAGGCGGGAGCTCCTACAATGAGCAGTTCTTC,TRBJ2-1,TRBV2,TRBD2,.
CALTPQQGEREKLFF,TGTGCCCTCACCCCTCAACAGGGGGAACGGGAAAAACTGTTTTTT,TRBJ1-4,TRBV30,TRBD1,.
CASSSEASTVEQFF,TGTGCCAGCAGTTCCGAAGCCTCCACTGTCGAGCAGTTCTTC,TRBJ2-1,TRBV6-5,.,.
CASSEKGANTGELFF,TGTGCCAGCAGTGAGAAGGGAGCGAACACCGGGGAGCTGTTTTTT,TRBJ2-2,TRBV2,.,.
CASSQDGTGSYNEQFF,TGTGCCAGCAGCCAAGATGGGACAGGCTCCTACAATGAGCAGTTCTTC,TRBJ2-1,TRBV4-2,TRBD1,.